The following is a TCR beta chain sequence with its context. Its antigen is unidentified. Generated by immunoSEQ multiplex PCR, the TCRdb table keeps only in-frame clones and is missing some. Of about 48,000 clones in the sample, 88% were seen once. The data belong to a study of OX40 agonist ivuxolimab in advanced cancers. The wider study: Patients were dosed with the agonistic anti-OX40 (CD134) antibody ivuxolimab. Past anti-PD-1, anti-PD-L1 or anti-CTLA-4 therapy was accepted, and 40% had received some. Findings and limits, study-wide: Clonal expansion in partial responders at 0.1-3.0 mg/kg ranked among the lowest.

V was cut by 1 base and J by 3 bases, with 7 bases left in between. Germline V CDR1 and CDR2: SGHTA, FQGTGA. This CDR3 region has 13 residues. Baseline was the first blood sampling point, followed by cycle 4 day 1 and cycle 7 day 1. The chain uses TRBV7-3 and TRBJ2-7; D may match TRBD1 or TRBD2 (5 bases each). The receptor comes from an adult with an advanced solid tumor such as melanoma, head and neck, liver or kidney cancer. The sequenced sample was CD4+ or CD8+ T cells sorted from blood, obtained in a trial of the OX40 agonist ivuxolimab. In nucleotides, the CDR3 is TGTGCCAGCAGCTTAATTGGGGGCTACGAGCAGTACTTC. Translation gives CASSLIGGYEQYF.